Each of the 13 T cell receptor beta chains below was sequenced from the same sample in a study of blood T cell repertoires in COVID-19. Only in-frame clones appear in the TCRdb table, and some are missing; sequencing was by immunoSEQ multiplex PCR. This repertoire shows 200,000 to 250,000 clones, 70% to 90% found once; its top ten account for about 5%. What was sequenced was peripheral blood. Receptor source: a woman in her forties with acute or convalescent COVID-19.

The chain combines TRBV19 with TRBJ2-7; D might be TRBD2 (5 bases). The germline gives CDR1 LNHDA, CDR2 SQIVND (reference sequence). There are 11 residues in the CDR3. The CDR3 DNA reads TGTGCCAGTAGTATATTAAAGAGGGTGGACGTC. It translates to CASSILKRVDV.

The rearrangement links TRBV3-1 (or the pseudogene TRBV3-2) to TRBJ1-1, with D possibly being TRBD1 (5 bases). CDR3 length equals 14 residues. The germline CDR1 and CDR2 sequences are LGHDT and YNNKEL (reference sequence). V was trimmed by 0 bases and J by 4 bases, leaving 9 bases between them. The CDR3 DNA reads TGTGCCAGCAGCCAAGACGGGGGTGGCACTGAAGCTTTCTTT. This codes for CASSQDGGGTEAFF.

The genes are TRBV5-6 and TRBJ2-7; no definite D call. The V gene lost 0 bases and the J gene lost 6 bases, with 16 bases spanning the gap. The germline V gene encodes CDR1 SGHDT and CDR2 YYEEEE. This CDR3 is 15 amino acids long. The CDR3 loop reads CASSLDLGPPSEQYV. The CDR3, as DNA: TGTGCCAGCAGCTTGGATCTGGGCCCCCCTTCCGAGCAGTACGTC.

The CDR3 region has the DNA TGTGCCAGCAGCGAGACAGGGGGCGATGGCTACACCTTC. Amino acid sequence: CASSETGGDGYTF. The chain combines TRBV6-6 with TRBJ1-2; 10 bases are a match to TRBD1. Germline V gives CDR1 MNHNY, CDR2 SVGAGI (reference sequence). The CDR3 sequence is 13 residues long. Trimming removed 6 bases from V and 6 bases from J; junction bases left unmatched: 4.

The chain employs TRBV6-6 and TRBJ1-4; the match to TRBD1 covers 9 bases. Per germline, CDR1 MNHNY and CDR2 SVGAGI (reference sequence). The V gene end was trimmed by 7 bases and the J gene end by 6 bases; junction bases not matched to a gene: 6. The CDR3 extends over 14 amino acids. DNA of the CDR3: TGTGCCAGCAACCCACAGGGGGCGTATGAAAAACTGTTTTTT. As protein: CASNPQGAYEKLFF.

The rearrangement links TRBV11-2 to TRBJ2-2; TRBD1 matches at 10 bases. The germline CDR1 and CDR2 sequences are SGHAT and FQNNGV. The CDR3 consists of 17 residues. J gave up 5 bases and V 0 bases, and 6 bases lay outside the gene matches. CDR3 region: CASSLDRWTGGTGELFF. The CDR3 DNA reads as TGTGCCAGCAGCTTAGATCGATGGACAGGGGGAACCGGGGAGCTGTTTTTT.

J is TRBJ2-1 and V is TRBV7-3, with no clear D. The CDR3 length is 14 residues. The germline V gene has CDR1 SGHTA and CDR2 FQGTGA. V was trimmed by 3 bases and J by 9 bases, leaving 15 bases between them. The CDR3 region has the DNA TGTGCCAGCAGCTTGGGTAGCAGAGATTTTGAGCAGTTCTTC. Translating gives CASSLGSRDFEQFF.

The rearrangement uses TRBV30 and TRBJ1-4, with a possible D match to TRBD1 (5 bases). Trimming removed 3 bases from V and 0 bases from J, with 20 bases in between. This CDR3 has 18 amino acids. Germline V lookup: CDR1 GTSNPN, CDR2 SVGIG (reference sequence). CDR3 residues: CAWSVGQLGRATNEKLFF. CDR3 coding DNA: TGTGCCTGGAGCGTAGGACAATTGGGCCGTGCAACTAATGAAAAACTGTTTTTT.

This chain uses TRBV2 with TRBJ1-4; D not certain. The germline CDR1 and CDR2 sequences are SNHLY and FYNNEI. Trimming stripped 4 bases from V and 0 bases from J, with 6 bases between. The CDR3 is 14 residues long. The CDR3 nucleotides read TGTGCCAGCAGTGGCGGTGCAACTAATGAAAAACTGTTTTTT. Its protein product is CASSGGATNEKLFF.

This sequence joins TRBV6-1 and TRBJ1-5, with D possibly TRBD1 on 5 matching bases. The V gene's germline CDR1 is MNHNS and CDR2 SASEGT. CDR3 length: 14 amino acids. V was shortened by 0 bases and J by 2 bases, with 5 bases between the two germline ends. The CDR3 protein is CASSEAGGNQPQHF. CDR3 nucleotides: TGTGCCAGCAGTGAAGCAGGGGGCAATCAGCCCCAGCATTTT.

The chain combines TRBV5-6 with TRBJ1-1, with D uncertain. The V gene's germline CDR1 is SGHDT and CDR2 YYEEEE. Trimming removed 0 bases from V and 1 base from J, with 10 bases in between. The CDR3 runs 15 residues. CDR3 sequence (DNA): TGTGCCAGCAGCTTGGTTTCCACAGCGAACACTGAAGCTTTCTTT. Protein: CASSLVSTANTEAFF.

The chain couples TRBV29-1 to TRBJ2-5, with 10 bases fitting TRBD1. V trimming: 4 bases; J trimming: 1 base; junction bases outside the gene matches: 12. The CDR3 spans 17 residues. Germline CDR1 reads SQVTM; CDR2 reads ANQGSEA. CDR3 protein: CSVAEIPGQGFQETQYF. The CDR3 DNA reads TGCAGCGTTGCCGAAATTCCGGGACAGGGGTTCCAAGAGACCCAGTACTTC.

The chain joins TRBV3-1 (or the pseudogene TRBV3-2) to TRBJ1-2; D might be TRBD1 (5 bases). The CDR3 loop spans 14 amino acids. Germline CDR1 LGHDT, CDR2 YNNKEL (reference sequence). The V end lost 2 bases, the J end lost 4 bases, and 11 bases lay between the germline ends. The DNA of the CDR3 is TGTGCCAGCAGCCAAATTGGAGGGGCCTATGGCTACACCTTC. Its protein is CASSQIGGAYGYTF.